This note documents a single T cell receptor (beta chain) sequence. Its specificity is not known. This specimen comes from a study of response to subunit inactivated influenza vaccine. General study results and limits: Authors suggested few new T cells are recruited by each seasonal influenza vaccination.

The CDR3 extends over 19 amino acids. Germline V CDR1 and CDR2: LGHNA, YSLEER. V gave up 2 bases and J gave up 0 bases, with 17 bases separating them. TCRdb recomputed calls from the RT-PCR reads with MiXCR, one row per CDR3 protein. The sample lists 150,000 or so distinct CDR3 sequences, roughly 10% occurring once. The sequences come from non-naive T cells sorted from PBMCs, collected about 40 days after vaccination. The chain joins TRBV4-3 to TRBJ2-6; a possible D gene is TRBD1 (6 bases). The receptor was isolated from a man aged 50 to 59 who received an inactivated influenza vaccine. CDR3 protein: CASSQWLGRGGSGANVLTF. The CDR3 DNA reads TGCGCCAGCAGCCAATGGTTGGGCAGGGGTGGCTCTGGGGCCAACGTCCTGACTTTC.